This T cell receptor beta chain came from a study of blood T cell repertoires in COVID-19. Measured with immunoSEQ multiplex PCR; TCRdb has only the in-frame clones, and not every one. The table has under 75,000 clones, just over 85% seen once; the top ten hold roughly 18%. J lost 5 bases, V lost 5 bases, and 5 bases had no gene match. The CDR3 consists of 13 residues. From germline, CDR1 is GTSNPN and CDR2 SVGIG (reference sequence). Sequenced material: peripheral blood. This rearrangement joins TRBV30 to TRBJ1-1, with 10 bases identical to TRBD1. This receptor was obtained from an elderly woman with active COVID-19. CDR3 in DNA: TGTGCCTGGGACAGGGGGCGAGGGACTGAAGCTTTCTTT. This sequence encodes CAWDRGRGTEAFF.